The 24 T cell receptor beta chains below were found in one sample sequenced in a study of Graves' ophthalmopathy and Graves' hyperthyroidism. RNA served as the template for amplifying TCR beta CDR3 regions. HTBI primers were used in a first-round RT-PCR, which preceded a second-round multiplex PCR. A single record per CDR3 protein comes from TCRdb applying MiXCR to the multiplex PCR reads. This table has 680,000 or so distinct CDR3 sequences, 20% to 25% appearing once. Sequencing was carried out using peripheral blood. The receptor set was obtained from a woman aged 18-29 years with stable Graves' hyperthyroidism. Some clones in this sample may be carry-over from other donors' samples.

The chain combines TRBV28 with TRBJ1-2; 7 bases map to TRBD1. The V and J ends lost 6 bases and 0 bases, in that order; junction bases with no gene match: 7. The CDR3 consists of 15 residues. The germline V gene has CDR1 MDHEN and CDR2 SYDVKM. This chain's CDR3 is CASSWTGTPNYGYTF. DNA of the CDR3: TGTGCCAGCAGCTGGACAGGCACACCTAACTATGGCTACACCTTC.

This clonotype has a count of ten or more. The V call is TRBV20-1, the J call TRBJ1-1, with 7 nucleotides matching TRBD1. The CDR3 loop spans 14 amino acids. J gave up 4 bases and V 4 bases, and 9 bases lay outside the gene matches. From germline, CDR1 is DFQATT and CDR2 SNEGSKA (reference sequence). The DNA of the CDR3 is TGCAGTGCTAAGAGAACAGGGGACCCCACTGAAGCTTTCTTT. Protein product: CSAKRTGDPTEAFF.

Comments on this clonotype: A much larger clone differs by one base, so this may be a read error. The genes are TRBV12-3 or TRBV12-4 and TRBJ1-1; unclear D gene. This CDR3 comprises 13 residues. The CDR3 region has the DNA TGTGCCAGCAGCCGGTGGGAAGGTCCTGAAGCTTGCTTT. It encodes CASSRWEGPEACF.

The genes are TRBV5-1 and TRBJ1-5; possibly TRBD1 for D (5 bases). Trimming left V 1 base short and J 1 base short, with 12 bases between. Germline V gene lookup returns CDR1 SGHRS and CDR2 YFSETQ. The CDR3 consists of 16 residues. The chain's CDR3 is CASSLLPRDSNQPQHF. In nucleotides, the CDR3 is TGCGCCAGCAGCTTGTTACCCAGGGACAGCAATCAGCCCCAGCATTTT.

This clonotype appeared many times. The chain combines TRBV2 with TRBJ1-2, with a weak D call TRBD1 (5 bases). Trimming removed 3 bases at V and 0 bases at J, with 5 bases between. The CDR3 is made up of 13 amino acids. Germline V gene sequence: CDR1 SNHLY, CDR2 FYNNEI. CDR3 loop: CASSETANYGYTF. DNA of the CDR3: TGTGCCAGCAGTGAGACAGCTAACTATGGCTACACCTTC.

In this sample, this clonotype turned up many times. V is TRBV2 and J is TRBJ2-7; 10 positions match TRBD1. Germline V gene sequence: CDR1 SNHLY, CDR2 FYNNEI. V lost 3 bases, J lost 3 bases, and 5 bases stayed unmatched. The length of the CDR3 is 15 residues. This CDR3 is CASSETGTGVYEQYF. CDR3 DNA sequence: TGTGCCAGCAGTGAGACCGGGACAGGGGTCTACGAGCAGTACTTC.

The CDR3 loop is CASSFAGAHEQYV. CDR3 nucleotides: TGCGCCAGCAGCTTCGCAGGGGCCCACGAGCAGTACGTC. The genes are TRBV5-1 and TRBJ2-7, with a weak D call TRBD1 (6 bases). The CDR3 has 13 amino acids. CDR1 and CDR2 from the germline V gene are SGHRS and YFSETQ. The V end lost 2 bases, the J end lost 5 bases, and 11 bases lay between the germline ends.

This clonotype has at least ten counts. The chain employs TRBV29-1 and TRBJ1-1; D remains ambiguous. The germline CDR1 and CDR2 sequences are SQVTM and ANQGSEA. The V and J ends lost 6 bases and 1 base respectively, with 15 bases between them. The CDR3 covers 14 residues. CDR3 in DNA: TGCAGCGTCAAGCCCTGGGAGACGAACACTGAAGCTTTCTTT. Translation gives CSVKPWETNTEAFF.

Many counts were recorded for this clonotype. This sequence joins TRBV19 and TRBJ1-1; D is unresolved. Trimming cost V 7 bases and J 0 bases, with 12 bases left between them. In germline, CDR1 is LNHDA, CDR2 SQIVND (reference sequence). This CDR3 contains 14 residues. DNA for the CDR3: TGTGCCAGTATTCGGATAGGTATGAACACTGAAGCTTTCTTT. This sequence encodes CASIRIGMNTEAFF. The variable domain in full, completed from reference TRBV19 and TRBJ1-1, reads DGGITQSPKYLFRKEGQNVTLSCEQNLNHDAMYWYRQDPGQGLRLIYYSQIVNDFQKGDIAEGYSVSREKKESFPLTVTSAQKNPTAFYLCASIRIGMNTEAFFGQGTRLTVV.

This clonotype was seen many times. The rearrangement uses TRBV7-2 and TRBJ1-1; D possibly corresponds to TRBD1 (5 bases). Trimming cost V 5 bases and J 3 bases, with 13 bases left between them. CDR3 length: 14 amino acids. Germline assignment: CDR1 SGHTA and CDR2 FQGNSA. The CDR3 sequence is CASSDRGAYTEAFF. The CDR3 DNA follows: TGTGCCAGCAGCGACCGCGGGGCGTACACTGAAGCTTTCTTT.

The V and J genes are TRBV20-1 and TRBJ2-2; no firm D call. Germline CDR1 DFQATT, CDR2 SNEGSKA (reference sequence). CDR3 length: 14 residues. V was shortened by 3 bases and J by 4 bases, with 12 bases between the two germline ends. The CDR3 DNA reads TGCAGTGCTAGCATGAGGTTAGGCACCGGGGAGCTGTTTTTT. Protein sequence: CSASMRLGTGELFF.

Many counts were recorded for this clonotype. The chain carries TRBV20-1 and TRBJ2-7; the match to TRBD2 covers 8 bases. In germline, CDR1 is DFQATT, CDR2 SNEGSKA (reference sequence). The V gene end was trimmed by 5 bases and the J gene end by 2 bases; junction bases not matched to a gene: 11. This CDR3 comprises 15 residues. CDR3 loop: CSASVEAGATYEQYF. CDR3 DNA sequence: TGCAGTGCTTCGGTCGAAGCGGGAGCGACCTACGAGCAGTACTTC.

The table lists this clonotype with many counts. This rearrangement joins TRBV6-1 to TRBJ1-5, with a possible D match to TRBD1 (5 bases). Per the germline V gene, CDR1 is MNHNS and CDR2 is SASEGT. V lost 2 bases to trimming and J lost 6 bases, with 14 bases between them. The CDR3 consists of 15 residues. The CDR3 is CASSEHAGRGQPQHF. In nucleotides, the CDR3 is TGTGCCAGCAGTGAACACGCAGGGAGGGGTCAGCCCCAGCATTTT.

This clonotype was recorded many times. J is TRBJ1-2 and V is TRBV19; a weak D match, TRBD1 (6 bases). The CDR3 is 11 residues long. Germline CDR1 and CDR2: LNHDA and SQIVND (reference sequence). With 10 bases removed from V and 8 bases from J, the gap between germline ends came to 14 bases. The CDR3 coding sequence is TGTGCCACCAGGGGCAGGGTCGGCTACACCTTC. This gives the protein CATRGRVGYTF.

The sample holds a few counts of this clonotype. V gene TRBV11-2 combines with J gene TRBJ1-5, with 11 bases aligning to TRBD1. Germline V CDR1 and CDR2: SGHAT, FQNNGV. The length of the CDR3 is 19 residues. Trimming at V came to 3 bases and at J to 1 base, leaving 11 bases not matched to a gene. The CDR3: CASSFERKGQGASNQPQHF. CDR3 nucleotide sequence: TGTGCCAGCAGCTTTGAACGGAAAGGACAGGGGGCCAGCAATCAGCCCCAGCATTTT. Drawing the rest from reference TRBV11-2 and TRBJ1-5, the complete variable domain is EAGVAQSPRYKIIEKRQSVAFWCNPISGHATLYWYQQILGQGPKLLIQFQNNGVVDDSQLPKDRFSAERLKGVDSTLKIQPAKLEDSAVYLCASSFERKGQGASNQPQHFGDGTRLSIL.

This clonotype was observed once. The chain couples TRBV6-5 to TRBJ1-2; possible D gene TRBD1, 6 bases. Germline CDR1 is MNHEY and CDR2 is SVGAGI. The CDR3 runs 13 residues. V dropped 2 bases and J dropped 4 bases, with 8 bases sitting between them. The CDR3 is CASSYQTGYGYTF. CDR3 sequence (DNA): TGTGCCAGCAGTTACCAGACAGGCTATGGCTACACCTTC.

The sample holds many counts of this clonotype. The chain carries TRBV7-2 and TRBJ2-5; D gene unclear. The CDR3 spans 12 residues. Trimming stripped 4 bases from V and 1 base from J, with 4 bases between. Germline lookup yields CDR1 SGHTA and CDR2 FQGNSA. CDR3 sequence: CASSSTQETQYF. The CDR3 nucleotides read TGTGCCAGCAGCTCGACCCAAGAGACCCAGTACTTC.

The rearrangement uses TRBV5-1 and TRBJ2-5, with TRBD2 matching 10 bases. Germline CDR1 SGHRS, CDR2 YFSETQ. CDR3 length equals 16 residues. V was clipped by 5 bases and J by 2 bases; unmatched bases: 9. The DNA of the CDR3 is TGCGCCAGCAGATTACCGGGACTAGCGCGGCAAGAGACCCAGTACTTC. It encodes CASRLPGLARQETQYF.

The J gene is TRBJ2-7, the V gene TRBV5-1; D may be TRBD1 (5 bases). CDR3 size: 14 residues. The germline V gene has CDR1 SGHRS and CDR2 YFSETQ. Trimming took off 7 bases at V and 5 bases at J, with 19 bases between the two ends. CDR3 coding DNA: TGCGCCAGCTCTAATAGGGGTGAAAGTCACGAGCAGTACTTC. Translation: CASSNRGESHEQYF.

The chain links TRBV7-9 to TRBJ2-7; D might be TRBD2 (6 bases). V was trimmed by 5 bases and J by 1 base, leaving 15 bases between them. Germline V lookup: CDR1 SEHNR, CDR2 FQNEAQ (reference sequence). CDR3 size: 15 residues. CDR3 in amino acids: CASSRGGRGSYEQYF. For the CDR3, the DNA is TGTGCCAGCAGCCGAGGAGGGAGAGGGTCCTACGAGCAGTACTTC.

This clonotype was recorded at least ten times. CDR3 amino acids: CASSLGTGGGIRGEAFF. CDR3 sequence (DNA): TGTGCCAGCAGTTTAGGGACAGGGGGTGGGATCCGTGGTGAAGCTTTCTTT. The rearrangement uses TRBV12-3 or TRBV12-4 and TRBJ1-1; 10 bases are a match to TRBD1. The CDR3 has 17 amino acids. The J segment lost 7 bases and the V segment lost 1 base, leaving 12 bases of the junction unmatched.

Many counts were recorded for this clonotype. This sequence joins TRBV20-1 and TRBJ2-3; D is perhaps TRBD2 (6 bases). Between the trimmed V and J ends, which lost 3 bases and 5 bases, there was a span of 12 bases. This CDR3 contains 13 residues. CDR1 is DFQATT, CDR2 SNEGSKA, per germline (reference sequence). The CDR3 bases are TGCAGTGCTAGTTCCGGGAGCCAAGATACGCAGTATTTT. Translation gives CSASSGSQDTQYF.

This clonotype was seen repeatedly, ten times or more. The rearrangement links TRBV6-5 to TRBJ1-2; 10 bases match TRBD1. The CDR3 spans 13 residues. Germline V lookup: CDR1 MNHEY, CDR2 SVGAGI. Losses at the gene ends were 4 bases for V and 6 bases for J; bases not matched to a gene: 2. The CDR3: CASSSGQGDGYTF. CDR3 coding DNA: TGTGCCAGCAGTTCTGGACAGGGGGATGGCTACACCTTC.

This clonotype was seen at least ten times. The chain links TRBV7-8 to TRBJ1-1; D gene uncertain. The CDR3 covers 14 residues. V lost 5 bases and J 1 base, leaving 11 bases between the germline ends. Per germline, CDR1 SGHVS and CDR2 FQNEAQ. The CDR3 DNA sequence: TGTGCCAGCAGCCTCCGATGGGGGAACACTGAAGCTTTCTTT. It codes for CASSLRWGNTEAFF.